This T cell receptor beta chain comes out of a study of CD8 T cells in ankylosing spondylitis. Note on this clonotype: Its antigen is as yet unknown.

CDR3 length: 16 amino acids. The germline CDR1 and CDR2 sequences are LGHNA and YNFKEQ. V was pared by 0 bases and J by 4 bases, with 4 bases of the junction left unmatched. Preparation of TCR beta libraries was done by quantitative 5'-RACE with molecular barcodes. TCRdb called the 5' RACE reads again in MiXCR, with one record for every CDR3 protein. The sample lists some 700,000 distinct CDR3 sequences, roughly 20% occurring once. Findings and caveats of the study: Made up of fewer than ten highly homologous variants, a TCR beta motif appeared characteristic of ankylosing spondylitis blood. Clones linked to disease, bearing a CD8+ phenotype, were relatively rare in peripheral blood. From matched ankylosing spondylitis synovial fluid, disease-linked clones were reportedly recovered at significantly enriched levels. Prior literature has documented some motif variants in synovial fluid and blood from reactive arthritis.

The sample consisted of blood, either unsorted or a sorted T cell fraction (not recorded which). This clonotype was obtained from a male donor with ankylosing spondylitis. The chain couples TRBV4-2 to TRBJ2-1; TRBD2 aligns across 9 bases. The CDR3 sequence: CASSQEETSGYNEQFF. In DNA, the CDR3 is TGTGCCAGCAGCCAAGAAGAGACTAGCGGTTACAATGAGCAGTTCTTC.